A selection of T cell receptor beta chains follows, all from one sample in a study of siplizumab effects on memory and regulatory T cells. Clones were sequenced by immunoSEQ multiplex PCR, and TCRdb holds only the in-frame ones, with some missing. The sample records 85,000 to 95,000 clones, 94% being singletons. Sequences were obtained from non-Treg CD4+ T cells sorted from blood. The receptors come from a human donor in good health. Each CDR3 is given with its conserved first and last residue.

TRBJ1-2 | TRBV30 | CAWSPLGGGYTF
TRBJ2-3 | TRBV2 | CASSGSRGGTDTQYF
- | TRBV15 | CATSRDGGRGYEQYF
TRBJ2-1 | TRBV18 | CASSTRGNEQFF
TRBJ2-7 | TRBV7-2 | CASSLVSSGGYEQYF
TRBJ1-5 | TRBV6-1 | CAVHAGRGSNQPQHF
TRBJ1-1 | TRBV11-3 | CASSSHRNTEAFF
TRBJ1-3 | TRBV18 | CASSPPTRTISGNTIYF
TRBJ2-6 | TRBV9 | CASSSRDRVLSGANVLTF
TRBJ2-4 | TRBV27 | CASSSTVIAKNIQYF
TRBJ2-7 | TRBV2 | CASSSPSGLSYEQYF
TRBJ2-1 | TRBV9 | CASSPPGLAVYNEQFF
TRBJ2-5 | TRBV5-1 | CASKLRQYQETQYF
TRBJ1-2 | TRBV6-6 | CASSYSTVLGGYTF
TRBJ2-7 | TRBV13 | CASSPQGYEQYF
TRBJ2-4 | TRBV5-4 | CASGLGLAGVENIQYF
TRBJ2-4 | TRBV18 | CASSPGARAKNIQYF
TRBJ1-1 | TRBV5-1 | CASSSNTVYRGNTEAFF
TRBJ1-1 | TRBV5-6 | CASIKGGVNTEAFF
TRBJ1-5 | TRBV27 | CASRLQGQGANQPQHF
TRBJ2-6 | TRBV27 | CASRRTDSTGANVLTF
TRBJ2-1 | TRBV27 | CASSFIWTSGKNEQFF
TRBJ1-3 | TRBV5-1 | CASSLVAGSGNTIYF
TRBJ2-7 | TRBV5-8 | CASSARVEQYF
TRBJ2-7 | TRBV5-1 | CASAADYEQYF
TRBJ1-2 | TRBV27 | CASSLSGAGLGYGYTF
TRBJ2-3 | TRBV6-5 | CATAPSTDTQYF
TRBJ2-1 | TRBV13 | CASSRLAGTAYNEQFF
TRBJ1-6 | TRBV5-1 | CASSLDGYNSPLHF
TRBJ2-7 | TRBV5-1 | CASGAGTGVSYEQYF
TRBJ2-5 | TRBV4-1 | CASSQDPAPTRETQYF
TRBJ2-5 | TRBV5-1 | CASSLAGAVETQYF
TRBJ1-2 | TRBV6-1 | CASSESVSDGYTF
TRBJ2-6 | TRBV30 | CAWRPFRGYAGANVLTF
TRBJ2-3 | TRBV5-4 | CASRQWGGTDTQYF
TRBJ2-2 | TRBV4-1 | CASSQDPLAGQTGELFF
TRBJ2-3 | TRBV9 | CASSVDFSTDTQYF
TRBJ1-2 | TRBV30 | CAWSVLATISQKSGYTF
- | TRBV7-9 | CASSSRGLGQISSYEQYF
TRBJ1-2 | TRBV9 | CASSVGSGNYGYTF
TRBJ1-1 | TRBV25-1 | CASSEWGKLNTEAFF
TRBJ1-1 | TRBV10-3 | CAISDLAAGYTEAFF
TRBJ2-7 | TRBV19 | CASSIRPGQGSYEQYF
TRBJ2-1 | TRBV7-9 | CASSLAAGRSSYNEQFF
TRBJ2-1 | TRBV15 | CATSIYNEQFF
TRBJ2-7 | TRBV7-9 | CASGDRATYEQYF
TRBJ2-5 | TRBV30 | CAWKFSGQETQYF
TRBJ2-7 | TRBV30 | CAWSANIFYEQYF